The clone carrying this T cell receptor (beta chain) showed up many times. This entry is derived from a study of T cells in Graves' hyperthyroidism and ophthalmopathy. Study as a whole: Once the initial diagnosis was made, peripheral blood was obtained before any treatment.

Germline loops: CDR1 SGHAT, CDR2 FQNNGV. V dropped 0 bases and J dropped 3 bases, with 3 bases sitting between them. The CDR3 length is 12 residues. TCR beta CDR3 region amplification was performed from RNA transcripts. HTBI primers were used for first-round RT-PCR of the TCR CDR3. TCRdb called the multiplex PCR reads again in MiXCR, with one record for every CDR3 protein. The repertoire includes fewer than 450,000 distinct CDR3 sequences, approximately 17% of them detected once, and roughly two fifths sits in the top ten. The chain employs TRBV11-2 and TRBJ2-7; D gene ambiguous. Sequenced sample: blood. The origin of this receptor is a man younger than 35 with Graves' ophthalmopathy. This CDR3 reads CASSLDLYEQYF. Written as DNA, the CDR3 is TGTGCCAGCAGCTTAGATCTCTACGAGCAGTACTTC.